This TCR beta chain was recorded in a study of TIL therapy for anti-PD-1-resistant metastatic lung cancer. Regarding the study as a whole: The baseline peripheral repertoire was partially replaced by infused TIL clonotypes that later decayed.

The immunoSEQ assay was v3. Clones were read by immunoSEQ multiplex PCR, and TCRdb kept only the in-frame ones, dropping some. Altogether tens of thousands of clones are present, less than 85% being singletons, with the ten largest covering about 6%. This clone has just one count. What it binds is unknown. The V and J ends lost 9 bases and 1 base respectively, with 18 bases between them. CDR3 length: 15 amino acids. Germline loops: CDR1 MNHEY, CDR2 SMNVEV (reference sequence). This sample's time point: pre-treatment sample, taken before nivolumab and TIL therapy. Enrollment ran from 2017 to early 2020. The source material was blood, sampled at baseline. The receptor was derived from a person aged 25-80 years with non-small cell lung cancer. This chain connects TRBV27 to TRBJ2-5, with D perhaps assigned TRBD1 or TRBD2 (5 bases each). The CDR3 nucleotides are TGTGCCAGACCATTACGGTGGGGGATCCAAGAGACCCAGTACTTC. Protein product: CARPLRWGIQETQYF.